The clone carrying this TCR beta chain was counted many times. What it binds is unknown. The CDR3 totals 17 residues. The germline CDR1 and CDR2 sequences are SEHNR and FQNEAQ (reference sequence). V shed 4 bases and J 0 bases; nucleotides not matched to a gene: 12. This sample was taken from a study of spatial heterogeneity in lung cancer. The wider study: The average count in raw reads for each unique TCR and UMI combination exceeded nine appearances.

Noted time point: sample taken at primary tumor resection. Without sorting, whole RNA was sequenced from tumor, nontumor lung or frozen PBMC. The donor population consisted of about 75 patients with untreated, early-stage non-small cell lung cancer. Individually, TCR cDNA molecules were each labelled with a unique molecular identifier. TCRdb re-analysed the 5' RACE reads in MiXCR, keeping a single row per CDR3 protein. The sample holds 36,000 or so distinct CDR3 sequences, 5.2% seen once. General study results and limits: At resection, ubiquitous expanded tumor TCRs appeared in blood more than at follow-up.

This clonotype was sampled from a female donor with early-stage non-small cell lung cancer. The chain is built from TRBV7-9 and TRBJ2-7; 7 positions match TRBD1. The sequences come from PBMCs, collected at surgery. The CDR3 sequence: CASSSISGQKSSYEQYF. CDR3 nucleotides: TGTGCCAGCAGCTCAATTTCGGGACAGAAGAGCTCCTACGAGCAGTACTTC.